This T cell receptor beta chain was identified in a study of Graves' ophthalmopathy and Graves' hyperthyroidism. The wider study: The collection of peripheral blood took place at initial diagnosis, before any treatment. Study results and limitations: Ophthalmopathy progression was predicted with 55% to 71% sensitivity and around 72% specificity. Among expanded thyroid clonotypes above 0.001 frequency, most also occurred in blood.

Sampling about 10 ml of fresh peripheral blood provided the PBMCs. Germline lookup yields CDR1 MNHNS and CDR2 SASEGT. The CDR3 runs to 13 residues. Trimming shortened V by 3 bases and J by 5 bases, and 8 bases separated the two germline ends. This clonotype was seen ten or more times. Its antigen is unidentified. As the template, RNA transcripts were used to amplify TCR beta CDR3 regions. First-round RT-PCR relied on HTBI primers, and a second-round multiplex PCR came next. TCRdb analysed the multiplex PCR reads with MiXCR anew, one entry per CDR3 protein. The sample has some 520,000 distinct CDR3 sequences; 13% to 15% are singletons.

This sequence originates from a woman aged 30 to 39 with Graves' ophthalmopathy. Sequenced: blood. The chain combines TRBV6-1 with TRBJ1-5; D uncertain. The CDR3 DNA reads as TGTGCCAGCAGTGACTTAGTGGATCAGCCCCAGCATTTT. It is translated as CASSDLVDQPQHF.